The entry below describes one T cell receptor beta chain. The antigen remains unidentified. The data derive from a study of identical twins. Study results and caveats: Recombination models fit unrelated individuals' TCR alpha sharing but underestimated twins'. The authors drew conclusions from cross-sectional statistical analysis rather than following the same donors. Out-of-frame alpha sequences shared by twins were enriched for low generation probability. Cord blood beta clonotypes present at high abundance carried fewer insertions; no such pattern appeared in memory repertoires.

TCRdb recomputed calls from the 5' RACE reads with MiXCR, one row per CDR3 protein. The table shows some 1,600,000 distinct CDR3 sequences, with under 35% occurring only once. V was shortened by 5 bases and J by 2 bases, with 10 bases between the two germline ends. The CDR3 is made up of 14 amino acids. Per germline, CDR1 ENHRY and CDR2 SYGVKD. The material sequenced was cord blood. The clonotype comes from a newborn girl in good health. The chain carries TRBV10-3 and TRBJ2-4, with D perhaps matching TRBD1 (5 bases). CDR3 sequence: CAISQGHSKNIQYF. The CDR3, as DNA: TGTGCCATCAGTCAAGGACACTCCAAAAACATTCAGTACTTC.